This T cell receptor (beta chain) appears in the sequencing data of a study of control samples from healthy donors and cancer patients. Clones were read by immunoSEQ multiplex PCR, and TCRdb kept only the in-frame ones, dropping some. The sample lists roughly 69,000 clones, 83% seen once, with about a sixth in the top ten. This clone was observed once. The source material was blood. This sequence was found in a man aged 55-75 years in good health.

The CDR3 sequence is CASSPTANYGYTF. The CDR3 coding sequence is TGTGCCAGCTCACCAACAGCTAACTATGGCTACACCTTC. The V call is TRBV18, the J call TRBJ1-2, with unresolved D. This CDR3 spans 13 amino acids. Trimming took off 2 bases at V and 0 bases at J, with 4 bases between the two ends. Germline values: CDR1 KGHSH, CDR2 LQKENI.